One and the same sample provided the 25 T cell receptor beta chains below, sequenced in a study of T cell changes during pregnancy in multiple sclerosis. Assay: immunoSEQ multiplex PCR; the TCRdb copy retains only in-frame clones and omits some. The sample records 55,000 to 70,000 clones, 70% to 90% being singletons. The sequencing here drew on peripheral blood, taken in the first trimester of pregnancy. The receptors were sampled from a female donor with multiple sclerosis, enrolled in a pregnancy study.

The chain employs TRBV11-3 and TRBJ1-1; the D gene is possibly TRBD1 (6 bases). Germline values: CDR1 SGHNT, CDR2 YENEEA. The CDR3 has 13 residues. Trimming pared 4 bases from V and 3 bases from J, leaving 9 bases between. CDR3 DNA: TGTGCCAGCAGCTCAGGGGAACACACTGAAGCTTTCTTT. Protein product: CASSSGEHTEAFF.

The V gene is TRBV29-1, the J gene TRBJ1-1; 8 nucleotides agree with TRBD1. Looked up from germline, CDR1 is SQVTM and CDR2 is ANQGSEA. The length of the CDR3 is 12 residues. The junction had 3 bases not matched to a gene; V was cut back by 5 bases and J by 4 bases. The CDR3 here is CSVQQGGTEAFF. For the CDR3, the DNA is TGCAGCGTTCAACAGGGGGGCACTGAAGCTTTCTTT.

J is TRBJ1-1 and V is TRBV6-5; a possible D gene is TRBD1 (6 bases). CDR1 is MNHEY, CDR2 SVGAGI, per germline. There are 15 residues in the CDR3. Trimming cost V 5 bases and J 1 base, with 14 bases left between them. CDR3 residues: CASSGPGHKNTEAFF. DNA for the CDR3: TGTGCCAGCAGTGGTCCGGGACATAAGAACACTGAAGCTTTCTTT.

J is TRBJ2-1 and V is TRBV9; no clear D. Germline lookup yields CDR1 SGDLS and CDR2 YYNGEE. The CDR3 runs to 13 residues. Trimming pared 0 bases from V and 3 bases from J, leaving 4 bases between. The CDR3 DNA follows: TGTGCCAGCAGCGTAGTCGGCTACAATGAGCAGTTCTTC. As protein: CASSVVGYNEQFF.

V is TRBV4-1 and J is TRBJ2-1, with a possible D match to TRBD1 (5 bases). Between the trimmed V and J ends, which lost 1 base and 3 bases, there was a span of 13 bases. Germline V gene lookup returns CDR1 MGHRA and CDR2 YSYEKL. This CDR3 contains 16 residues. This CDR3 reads CASSQAHPGHYNEQFF. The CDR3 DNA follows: TGCGCCAGCAGCCAAGCTCATCCAGGGCACTACAATGAGCAGTTCTTC.

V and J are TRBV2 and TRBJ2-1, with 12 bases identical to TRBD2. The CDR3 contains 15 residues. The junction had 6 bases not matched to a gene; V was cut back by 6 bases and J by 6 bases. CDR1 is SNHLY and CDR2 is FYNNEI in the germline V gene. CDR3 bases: TGTGCCAGCAGGAGACTAGCGGGAGTTAGCAATGAGCAGTTCTTC. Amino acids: CASRRLAGVSNEQFF.

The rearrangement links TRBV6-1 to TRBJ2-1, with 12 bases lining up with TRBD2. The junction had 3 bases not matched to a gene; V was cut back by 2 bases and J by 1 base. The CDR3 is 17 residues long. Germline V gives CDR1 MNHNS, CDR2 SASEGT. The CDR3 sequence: CASSEFTSGRSYNEQFF. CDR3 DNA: TGTGCCAGCAGTGAATTCACTAGCGGGAGGTCCTACAATGAGCAGTTCTTC.

The CDR3 region is CARTVTYEQYF. DNA of the CDR3: TGTGCTAGGACAGTTACCTACGAGCAGTACTTC. This rearrangement joins TRBV12-5 to TRBJ2-7, with D possibly TRBD1 on 5 matching bases. The V gene's germline CDR1 is LGHNT and CDR2 FRNRAP. The CDR3 is 11 residues long. V was pared by 9 bases and J by 2 bases, with 8 bases between.

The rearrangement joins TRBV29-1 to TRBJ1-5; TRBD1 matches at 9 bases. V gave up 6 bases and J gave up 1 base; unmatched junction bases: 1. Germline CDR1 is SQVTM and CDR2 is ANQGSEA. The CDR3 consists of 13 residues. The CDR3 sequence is CSVGQGSNQPQHF. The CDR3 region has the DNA TGCAGCGTCGGACAGGGGAGCAATCAGCCCCAGCATTTT.

The CDR3 DNA is TGTGCCAGCAGCTCGGACAGCACATACGAGCAGTACTTC. Encoded protein: CASSSDSTYEQYF. The genes are TRBV5-6 and TRBJ2-7, with TRBD1 as a possible D gene (6 bases). Trimming pared 3 bases from V and 4 bases from J, leaving 11 bases between. This CDR3 is built from 13 residues. Germline CDR1 reads SGHDT; CDR2 reads YYEEEE.

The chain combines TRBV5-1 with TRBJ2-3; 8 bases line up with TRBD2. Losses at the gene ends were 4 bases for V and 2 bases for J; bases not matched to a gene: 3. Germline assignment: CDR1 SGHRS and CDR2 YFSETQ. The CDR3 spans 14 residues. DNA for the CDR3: TGCGCCAGCAGCGGAGCGGGGGACACAGATACGCAGTATTTT. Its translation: CASSGAGDTDTQYF.

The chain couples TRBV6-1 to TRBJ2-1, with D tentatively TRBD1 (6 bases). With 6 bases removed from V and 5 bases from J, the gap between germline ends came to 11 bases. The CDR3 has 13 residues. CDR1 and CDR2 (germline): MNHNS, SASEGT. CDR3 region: CASSLDRNNEQFF. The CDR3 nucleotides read TGTGCCAGCAGCCTGGACAGAAACAATGAGCAGTTCTTC.

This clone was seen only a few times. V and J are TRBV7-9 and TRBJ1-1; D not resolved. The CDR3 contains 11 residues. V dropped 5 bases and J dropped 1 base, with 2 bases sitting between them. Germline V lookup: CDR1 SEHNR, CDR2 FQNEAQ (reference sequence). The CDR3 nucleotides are TGTGCCAGCAGCCAGAACACTGAAGCTTTCTTT. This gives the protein CASSQNTEAFF.

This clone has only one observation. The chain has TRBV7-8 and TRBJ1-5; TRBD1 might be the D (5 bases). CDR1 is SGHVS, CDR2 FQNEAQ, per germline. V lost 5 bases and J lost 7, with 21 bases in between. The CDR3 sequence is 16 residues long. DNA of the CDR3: TGTGCCAGCAGCCGAGGGACTGGCAGGGAGGGACAGCCCCAGCATTTT. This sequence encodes CASSRGTGREGQPQHF.

The DNA of the CDR3 is TGTGCCAGCAGTCGGGACAATACTAACTATGGCTACACCTTC. Translated: CASSRDNTNYGYTF. The V and J genes are TRBV6-5 and TRBJ1-2; the D gene is possibly TRBD1 (6 bases). Trimming took 5 bases from V and 0 from J, leaving 10 bases between them. The CDR3 length is 14 residues. Germline CDR1 reads MNHEY; CDR2 reads SVGAGI.

CDR3 region: CASSGRARVSNEKLFF. For the CDR3, the DNA is TGTGCCAGCAGTGGAAGAGCCAGGGTGTCTAATGAAAAACTGTTTTTT. This chain uses TRBV2 with TRBJ1-4; maybe TRBD1 (5 bases). CDR3 length: 16 amino acids. The V gene's germline CDR1 is SNHLY and CDR2 FYNNEI. Trimming removed 4 bases at V and 3 bases at J, with 15 bases between. The full variable domain, rest sourced from reference TRBV2 and TRBJ1-4, is EPEVTQTPSHQVTQMGQEVILRCVPISNHLYFYWYRQILGQKVEFLVSFYNNEISEKSEIFDDQFSVERPDGSNFTLKIRSTKLEDSAMYFCASSGRARVSNEKLFFGSGTQLSVL.

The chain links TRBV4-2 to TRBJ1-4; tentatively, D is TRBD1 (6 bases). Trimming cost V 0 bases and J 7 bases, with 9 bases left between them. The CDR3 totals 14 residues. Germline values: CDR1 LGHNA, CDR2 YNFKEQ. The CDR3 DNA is TGTGCCAGCAGCCAAGAAAGGGGGGGTGAAAAACTGTTTTTT. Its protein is CASSQERGGEKLFF.

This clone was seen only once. In nucleotides, the CDR3 is TGCGCCAGCAGCCAAGTCCAGGGGACCTACGAGCAGTACTTC. Translating it yields CASSQVQGTYEQYF. The rearrangement uses TRBV4-1 and TRBJ2-7; TRBD1 is a possible D gene (6 bases). The CDR3 extends over 14 amino acids. The V gene's germline CDR1 is MGHRA and CDR2 YSYEKL. Between the trimmed V and J ends, which lost 1 base and 2 bases, there was a span of 9 bases.

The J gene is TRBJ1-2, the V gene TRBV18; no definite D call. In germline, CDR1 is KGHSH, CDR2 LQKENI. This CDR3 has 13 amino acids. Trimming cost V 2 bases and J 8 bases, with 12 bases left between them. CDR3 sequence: CASSPLSDSGYTF. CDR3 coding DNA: TGTGCCAGCTCACCATTGTCAGATTCCGGCTACACCTTC.

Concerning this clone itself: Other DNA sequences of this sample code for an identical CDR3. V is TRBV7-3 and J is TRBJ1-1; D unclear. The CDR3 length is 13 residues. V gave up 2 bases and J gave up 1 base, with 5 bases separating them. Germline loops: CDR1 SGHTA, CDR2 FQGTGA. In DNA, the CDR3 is TGTGCCAGCAGCTTAGGTAGGAACACTGAAGCTTTCTTT. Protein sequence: CASSLGRNTEAFF.

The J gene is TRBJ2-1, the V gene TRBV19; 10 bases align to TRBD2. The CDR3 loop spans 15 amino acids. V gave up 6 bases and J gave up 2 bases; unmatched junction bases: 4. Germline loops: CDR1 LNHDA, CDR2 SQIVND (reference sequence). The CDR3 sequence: CASSLLAGAYNEQFF. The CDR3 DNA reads TGTGCCAGTAGCCTCCTAGCGGGGGCCTACAATGAGCAGTTCTTC.

The CDR3 coding sequence is TGTGCCAGCAGCTTAAGAACTAGCGGGATCACAGATACGCAGTATTTT. Translated, it gives CASSLRTSGITDTQYF. The V and J genes are TRBV7-6 and TRBJ2-3; 10 bases map to TRBD2. This CDR3 has 16 residues. Looked up from germline, CDR1 is SGHVS and CDR2 is FNYEAQ. V was clipped by 2 bases and J by 2 bases; unmatched bases: 4.

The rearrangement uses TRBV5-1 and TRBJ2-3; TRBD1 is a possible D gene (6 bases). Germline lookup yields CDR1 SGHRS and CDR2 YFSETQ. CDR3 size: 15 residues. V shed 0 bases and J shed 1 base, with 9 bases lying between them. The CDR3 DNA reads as TGCGCCAGCAGCTTGGCCCCAGGGGGCACAGATACGCAGTATTTT. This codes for CASSLAPGGTDTQYF.

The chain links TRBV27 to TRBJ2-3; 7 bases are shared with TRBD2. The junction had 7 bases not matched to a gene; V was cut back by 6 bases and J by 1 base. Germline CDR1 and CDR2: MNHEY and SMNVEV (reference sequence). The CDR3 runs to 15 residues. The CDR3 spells CASRTGGGGTDTQYF. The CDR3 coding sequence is TGTGCCAGCAGGACGGGTGGGGGGGGCACAGATACGCAGTATTTT.

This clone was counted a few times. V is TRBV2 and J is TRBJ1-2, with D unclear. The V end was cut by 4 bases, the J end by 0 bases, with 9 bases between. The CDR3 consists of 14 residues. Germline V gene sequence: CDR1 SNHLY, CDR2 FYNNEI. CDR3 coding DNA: TGTGCCAGCAGTGTTATGGGAGCTAACTATGGCTACACCTTC. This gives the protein CASSVMGANYGYTF.